The present T cell receptor beta chain was sequenced within a study of beta chain features in type 1 diabetes. Study in general: Healthy donors, compared against patients, showed similar age, gender and cell yields. Study-level results: For cells with high TCR expression, cDNA sequencing could yield over-representation. Moderate but significant shortening of TCRB CDR3s was recorded in all four CD4+ subsets from Type 1 diabetes patients. Type 1 diabetes patients had fewer VDJ junction insertions and more deletions.

Concerning this clone itself: Its antigen is not identified.

Sequencing targeted expressed TCRB transcripts, as all isolated RNA had been reverse transcribed. Naive, central memory and regulatory T cell samples averaged about 3.5 million reads. Assay: immunoSEQ multiplex PCR; the TCRdb copy retains only in-frame clones and omits some. The data hold some 250,000 clones, with approximately 10% observed a single time. Germline V gene data show CDR1 as SQVTM and CDR2 as ANQGSEA. The CDR3 totals 11 residues. V lost 5 bases, J lost 4 bases, and 6 bases lay in between. This chain uses TRBV29-1 with TRBJ2-1; no reliable D call. Sequenced input: naive CD4+ T cells from blood. The TCR was taken from a man in his thirties or forties with type 1 diabetes. CDR3 sequence reads: CSVYRYNEQFF. For the CDR3, the DNA is TGCAGCGTTTATCGGTACAATGAGCAGTTCTTC.